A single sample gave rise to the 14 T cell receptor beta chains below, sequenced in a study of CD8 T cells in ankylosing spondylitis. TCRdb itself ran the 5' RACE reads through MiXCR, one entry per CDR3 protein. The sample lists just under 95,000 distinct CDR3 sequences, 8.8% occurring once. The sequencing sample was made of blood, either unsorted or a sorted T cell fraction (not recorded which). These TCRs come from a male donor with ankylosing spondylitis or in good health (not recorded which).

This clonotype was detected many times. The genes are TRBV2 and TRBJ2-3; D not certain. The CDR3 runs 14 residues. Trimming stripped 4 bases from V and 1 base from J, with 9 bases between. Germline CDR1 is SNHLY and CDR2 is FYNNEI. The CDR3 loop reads CASSVRSRTDTQYF. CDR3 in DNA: TGTGCCAGCAGTGTACGGAGCCGCACAGATACGCAGTATTTT.

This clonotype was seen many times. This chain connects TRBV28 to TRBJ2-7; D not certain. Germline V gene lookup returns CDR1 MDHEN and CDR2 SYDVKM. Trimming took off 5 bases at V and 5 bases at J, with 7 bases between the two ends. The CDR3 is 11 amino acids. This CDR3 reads CASSHNHEQYF. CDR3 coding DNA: TGTGCCAGCAGTCACAACCACGAGCAGTACTTC.

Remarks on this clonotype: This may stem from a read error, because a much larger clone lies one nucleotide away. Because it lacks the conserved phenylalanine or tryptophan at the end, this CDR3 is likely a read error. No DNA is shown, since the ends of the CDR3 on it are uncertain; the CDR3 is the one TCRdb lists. CDR3 sequence: CASSMIGAPSDTL. The chain employs TRBV14 and TRBJ1-2; the table gives TRBD1 as D, unverified against the DNA. 13 amino acids form the CDR3, both terminal residues included. Per germline, CDR1 SGHDN and CDR2 FVKESK.

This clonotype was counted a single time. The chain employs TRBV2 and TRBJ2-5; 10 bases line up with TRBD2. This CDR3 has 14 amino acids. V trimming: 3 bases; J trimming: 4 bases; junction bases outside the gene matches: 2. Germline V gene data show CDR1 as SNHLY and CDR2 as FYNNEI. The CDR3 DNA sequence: TGTGCCAGCAGTGATAGCGGGGGGACAGAGACCCAGTACTTC. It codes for CASSDSGGTETQYF.

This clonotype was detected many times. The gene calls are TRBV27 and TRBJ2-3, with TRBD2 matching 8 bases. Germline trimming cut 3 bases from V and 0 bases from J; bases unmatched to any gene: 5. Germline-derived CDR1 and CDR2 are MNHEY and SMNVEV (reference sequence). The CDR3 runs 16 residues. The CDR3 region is CASSFFGGGSTDTQYF. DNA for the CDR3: TGTGCCAGCAGTTTTTTCGGGGGGGGTAGCACAGATACGCAGTATTTT.

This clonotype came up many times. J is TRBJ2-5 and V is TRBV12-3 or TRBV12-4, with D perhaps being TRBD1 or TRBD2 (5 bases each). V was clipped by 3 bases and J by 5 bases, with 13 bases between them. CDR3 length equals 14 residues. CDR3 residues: CASSFTMGVETQYF. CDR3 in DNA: TGTGCCAGCAGTTTCACTATGGGGGTCGAGACCCAGTACTTC.

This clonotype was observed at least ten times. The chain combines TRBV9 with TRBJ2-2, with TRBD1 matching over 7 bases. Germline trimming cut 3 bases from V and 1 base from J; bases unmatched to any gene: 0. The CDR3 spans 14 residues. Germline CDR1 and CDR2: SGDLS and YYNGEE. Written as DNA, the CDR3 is TGTGCCAGCAGCGGGACAGGGAACACCGGGGAGCTGTTTTTT. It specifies CASSGTGNTGELFF. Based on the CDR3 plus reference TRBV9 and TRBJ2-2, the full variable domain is DSGVTQTPKHLITATGQRVTLRCSPRSGDLSVYWYQQSLDQGLQFLIQYYNGEERAKGNILERFSAQQFPDLHSELNLSSLELGDSALYFCASSGTGNTGELFFGEGSRLTVL.

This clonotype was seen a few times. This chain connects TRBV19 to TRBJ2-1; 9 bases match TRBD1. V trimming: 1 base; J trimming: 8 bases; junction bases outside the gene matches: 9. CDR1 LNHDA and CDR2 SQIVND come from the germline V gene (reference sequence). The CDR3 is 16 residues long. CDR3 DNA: TGTGCCAGTAGTATAGCCGCAGGACAGGGGCTGGATGAGCAGTTCTTC. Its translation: CASSIAAGQGLDEQFF.

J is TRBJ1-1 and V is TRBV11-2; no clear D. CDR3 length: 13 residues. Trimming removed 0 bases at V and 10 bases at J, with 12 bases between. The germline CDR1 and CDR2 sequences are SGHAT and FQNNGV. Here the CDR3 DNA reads TGTGCCAGCAGCTTAGACAGGAGCTTAGGAGCTTTCTTT. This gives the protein CASSLDRSLGAFF. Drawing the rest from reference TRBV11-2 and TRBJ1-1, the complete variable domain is EAGVAQSPRYKIIEKRQSVAFWCNPISGHATLYWYQQILGQGPKLLIQFQNNGVVDDSQLPKDRFSAERLKGVDSTLKIQPAKLEDSAVYLCASSLDRSLGAFFGQGTRLTVV.

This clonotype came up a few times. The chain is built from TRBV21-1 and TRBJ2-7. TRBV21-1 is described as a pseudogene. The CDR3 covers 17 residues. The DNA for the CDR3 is TGTGCCAGCAGCAAAGGAGGCCGACACCAAGGTACCTACGAGCAGTACTTC. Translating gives CASSKGGRHQGTYEQYF.

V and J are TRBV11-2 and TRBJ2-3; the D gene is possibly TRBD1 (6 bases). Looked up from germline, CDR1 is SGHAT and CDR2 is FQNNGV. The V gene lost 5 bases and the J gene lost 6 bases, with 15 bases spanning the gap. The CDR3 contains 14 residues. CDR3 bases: TGTGCCAGCAGCGCTACCACAGGGTCCGATACGCAGTATTTT. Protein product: CASSATTGSDTQYF.

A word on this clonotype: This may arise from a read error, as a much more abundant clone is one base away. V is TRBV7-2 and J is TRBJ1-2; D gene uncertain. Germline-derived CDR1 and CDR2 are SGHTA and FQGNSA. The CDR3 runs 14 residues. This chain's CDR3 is CVSSLELRGFGYTF. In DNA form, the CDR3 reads TGTGTCAGCAGCTTAGAGCTTAGAGGGTTTGGCTACACCTTC.

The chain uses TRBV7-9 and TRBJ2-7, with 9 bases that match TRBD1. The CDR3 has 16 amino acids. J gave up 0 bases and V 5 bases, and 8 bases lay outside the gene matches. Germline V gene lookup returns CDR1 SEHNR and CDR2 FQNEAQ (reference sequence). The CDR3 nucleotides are TGTGCCAGCAGCGCCGGGACAGGGAGGGACTCCTACGAGCAGTACTTC. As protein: CASSAGTGRDSYEQYF.

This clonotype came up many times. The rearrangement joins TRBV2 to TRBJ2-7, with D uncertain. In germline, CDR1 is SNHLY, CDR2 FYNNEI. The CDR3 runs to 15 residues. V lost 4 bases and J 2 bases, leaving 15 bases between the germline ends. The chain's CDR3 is CASSAKRPPTYEQYF. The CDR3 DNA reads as TGTGCCAGCAGTGCGAAACGTCCCCCCACCTACGAGCAGTACTTC.